This TCR beta chain originates from a study of CXCR3-negative and CXCR3-positive naive CD8 T cells. Study summary: Sequencing yielded 120 million to 150 million TRB reads, roughly 1.5 +/- 0.3 million per library.

The TRB cDNA libraries were prepared by 5' RACE with UMI labels. TCRdb re-called the 5' RACE reads and shows each CDR3 protein once, DNA omitted. This sample's table reports about 66,000 distinct CDR3 sequences. Turning to this clonotype: What it recognizes is unknown.

Study outcomes and limitations: The study found that naive CXCR3-negative and CXCR3-positive cells shared TRBV-TRBJ usage, while memory cells differed. CXCR3-expressing naive cells carried TRB CDR3s more hydrophobic than those of CXCR3-negative naive cells.

CD45RO-CCR7+CD27+CD95- defined naive CD8+ T cells. CDR1 is SGHTA and CDR2 is FQGNSA in the germline V gene. The CDR3 runs 14 residues. The sample comprised naive CXCR3- CD8+ T cells from blood. Subset meaning: CD45RO-CCR7+CD27+CD95- naive CD8+ T cells lacking CXCR3 (TNR3-). The chain is built from TRBV7-2 and TRBJ2-5; TCRdb picks TRBD1, but there is no DNA to check that call. The receptor comes from a human donor in good health. Some clones in this sample may be carry-over from other donors' samples. CDR3 region: CASSISGGVETQYF.